These 14 T cell receptor beta chains originate from one sample sequenced in a study of blood T cell repertoires in COVID-19. The assay was immunoSEQ multiplex PCR, and TCRdb's table has in-frame clones only and misses some. The sample includes some 200,000 clones, about three quarters of them seen just once. Sequencing was performed on peripheral blood. These receptors all come from a woman aged 65 to 85 with acute or convalescent COVID-19.

This clone appeared a few times. The rearrangement joins TRBV2 to TRBJ1-5, with TRBD1 as a possible D gene (6 bases). V lost 3 bases to trimming and J lost 1 base, with 10 bases between them. The CDR3 extends over 15 amino acids. The germline gives CDR1 SNHLY, CDR2 FYNNEI. CDR3 DNA sequence: TGTGCCAGCAGTGAGTGGCAGGGGAGCAATCAGCCCCAGCATTTT. It specifies CASSEWQGSNQPQHF. The full variable domain, rest sourced from reference TRBV2 and TRBJ1-5, is EPEVTQTPSHQVTQMGQEVILRCVPISNHLYFYWYRQILGQKVEFLVSFYNNEISEKSEIFDDQFSVERPDGSNFTLKIRSTKLEDSAMYFCASSEWQGSNQPQHFGDGTRLSIL.

The V call is TRBV9, the J call TRBJ2-7; 7 positions match TRBD2. Germline trimming cut 0 bases from V and 2 bases from J; bases unmatched to any gene: 5. The CDR3 sequence is 15 residues long. The V gene's germline CDR1 is SGDLS and CDR2 YYNGEE. The CDR3 nucleotides read TGTGCCAGCAGCGTAGATAGCGGGTCTACCTACGAGCAGTACTTC. This translates into CASSVDSGSTYEQYF.

This clone was seen only once. This rearrangement joins TRBV10-3 to TRBJ1-4; 9 positions match TRBD1. J gave up 6 bases and V 2 bases, and 4 bases lay outside the gene matches. The germline V gene has CDR1 ENHRY and CDR2 SYGVKD. This CDR3 has 15 residues. Here the CDR3 DNA reads TGTGCCATCAGTGAGAACAGGGGGCCGGATGAAAAACTGTTTTTT. Residues: CAISENRGPDEKLFF.

J is TRBJ2-1 and V is TRBV4-2; 8 bases match TRBD2. Germline CDR1 and CDR2: LGHNA and YNFKEQ. The V segment lost 0 bases and the J segment 0 bases; nucleotides outside the gene matches: 13. The CDR3 spans 20 residues. DNA for the CDR3: TGTGCCAGCAGCCAAGATCTTGGGACTAGGGTAGCTGGCTCCTACAATGAGCAGTTCTTC. It codes for CASSQDLGTRVAGSYNEQFF.

V usage is TRBV12-3 or TRBV12-4 and J usage is TRBJ2-7; D call uncertain. Trimming took 5 bases from V and 2 from J, leaving 7 bases between them. The CDR3 is 12 amino acids. The CDR3 DNA follows: TGTGCCAGCAGTACAACACCCTACGAGCAGTACTTC. This translates into CASSTTPYEQYF.

The chain uses TRBV11-2 and TRBJ2-7; TRBD2 might be the D (6 bases). Germline loops: CDR1 SGHAT, CDR2 FQNNGV. The CDR3 runs 13 residues. Deletions cut 4 bases from V and 3 bases from J, with 10 bases between. DNA of the CDR3: TGTGCCAGCAGCTCCGGACTAATCTACGAGCAGTACTTC. This gives the protein CASSSGLIYEQYF.

This chain connects TRBV10-3 to TRBJ2-7; D is unresolved. Germline V gene lookup returns CDR1 ENHRY and CDR2 SYGVKD. CDR3 size: 16 residues. The ends were cut back, 2 bases at V and 1 base at J, with 15 bases in the middle. This CDR3 is CAISEVRSGFSYEQYF. The CDR3 DNA sequence: TGTGCCATCAGTGAGGTTCGGTCAGGATTTTCCTACGAGCAGTACTTC.

This chain uses TRBV7-2 with TRBJ1-1, with D possibly TRBD1 on 6 matching bases. Trimming shortened V by 5 bases and J by 0 bases, and 13 bases separated the two germline ends. Germline V gene sequence: CDR1 SGHTA, CDR2 FQGNSA. The CDR3 runs 15 residues. CDR3 DNA: TGTGCCAGCAGCCCTAGGGACACTTTGAACACTGAAGCTTTCTTT. Its translation is CASSPRDTLNTEAFF.

The chain has TRBV27 and TRBJ2-1, with unresolved D. Looked up from germline, CDR1 is MNHEY and CDR2 is SMNVEV (reference sequence). The CDR3 length is 15 residues. The ends were cut back, 5 bases at V and 0 bases at J, with 11 bases in the middle. CDR3 bases: TGTGCCAGCAGTGCAAGCGACTTCTCCTACAATGAGCAGTTCTTC. Encoded protein: CASSASDFSYNEQFF.

This clone turned up a few times. The J gene is TRBJ2-5, the V gene TRBV6-1; TRBD1 matches 8 bases. J gave up 4 bases and V 2 bases, and 3 bases lay outside the gene matches. This CDR3 has 14 amino acids. From germline, CDR1 is MNHNS and CDR2 SASEGT. The DNA of the CDR3 is TGTGCCAGCAGTGAACAGGGGGCTGTAGAGACCCAGTACTTC. This gives the protein CASSEQGAVETQYF.

The V call is TRBV6-5, the J call TRBJ2-7; 7 bases are shared with TRBD2. CDR1 is MNHEY and CDR2 is SVGAGI in the germline V gene. Trimming removed 5 bases from V and 1 base from J; junction bases left unmatched: 5. This CDR3 spans 14 amino acids. Here the CDR3 DNA reads TGTGCCAGCAGTCGGGGGGTCAGTTCCTACGAGCAGTACTTC. This gives the protein CASSRGVSSYEQYF.

The rearrangement joins TRBV11-2 to TRBJ2-5; 8 bases agree with TRBD1. The CDR3 has 18 amino acids. The germline V gene has CDR1 SGHAT and CDR2 FQNNGV. V shed 5 bases and J 5 bases; nucleotides not matched to a gene: 19. The chain's CDR3 is CASSPGGQGGPLVETQYF. Here the CDR3 DNA reads TGTGCCAGCAGCCCTGGCGGACAGGGCGGACCTTTGGTGGAGACCCAGTACTTC.

In this sample, this clone turned up many times. V gene TRBV10-2 combines with J gene TRBJ1-5; possibly TRBD1 for D (5 bases). V was pared by 7 bases and J by 7 bases, with 14 bases between. CDR1 and CDR2 from the germline V gene are WSHSY and SAAADI. The CDR3 loop spans 13 amino acids. The CDR3 nucleotides read TGCGCCAGCATGTCAGGGTATGGGCAGCCCCAGCATTTT. It codes for CASMSGYGQPQHF.

This clone was recorded once. V gene TRBV7-9 combines with J gene TRBJ1-4, with D possibly being TRBD1 (6 bases). Germline V gene sequence: CDR1 SEHNR, CDR2 FQNEAQ (reference sequence). Between the trimmed V and J ends, which lost 5 bases and 7 bases, there was a span of 14 bases. The CDR3 is 14 residues long. The CDR3 DNA sequence: TGTGCCAGCAGCCCCGGACAGAATGTTGAAAAACTGTTTTTT. Translated: CASSPGQNVEKLFF.